Following are 26 T cell receptor beta chains from one sample sequenced in a study of OX40 agonist ivuxolimab in advanced cancers. Sequencing used immunoSEQ multiplex PCR; TCRdb keeps in-frame clones, though not all of them. The data show about 60,000 clones, with about nine tenths seen just once and roughly 25% held by the top ten. Sequenced here: CD4+ or CD8+ T cells sorted from blood, sampled in a trial of the OX40 agonist ivuxolimab. The receptors derive from an adult with an advanced solid tumor such as melanoma, head and neck, liver or kidney cancer.

V gene TRBV7-9 combines with J gene TRBJ2-1; TRBD2 matches at 8 bases. J was trimmed by 6 bases and V by 5 bases; bases with no gene match: 9. Germline V gene sequence: CDR1 SEHNR, CDR2 FQNEAQ (reference sequence). The CDR3 is made up of 15 amino acids. CDR3 sequence: CASSPLRAGGNEQFF. The CDR3 region has the DNA TGTGCCAGCAGCCCGCTCCGGGCGGGAGGCAATGAGCAGTTCTTC.

The V call is TRBV6-4, the J call TRBJ1-3; 9 bases agree with TRBD1. This CDR3 is 17 amino acids long. Germline loops: CDR1 MRHNA, CDR2 SNTAGT. The V gene end was trimmed by 7 bases and the J gene end by 1 base; junction bases not matched to a gene: 11. The CDR3 spells CASKSRDRVQSGNTIYF. The CDR3 nucleotides read TGTGCCAGCAAAAGCCGGGACAGGGTCCAATCTGGAAACACCATATATTTT.

This rearrangement joins TRBV27 to TRBJ2-1; D unclear. Germline V gene data show CDR1 as MNHEY and CDR2 as SMNVEV (reference sequence). Trimming took off 8 bases at V and 4 bases at J, with 3 bases between the two ends. The CDR3 has 10 amino acids. The CDR3 loop reads CASAYNEQFF. The CDR3 bases are TGTGCCAGCGCGTACAATGAGCAGTTCTTC.

The V gene is TRBV10-2, the J gene TRBJ1-5; tentatively, D is TRBD1 (5 bases). The V gene's germline CDR1 is WSHSY and CDR2 SAAADI. The CDR3 has 15 amino acids. Trimming stripped 2 bases from V and 3 bases from J, with 11 bases between. CDR3 DNA: TGCGCCAGCAGTGAGGGTACAGGATTCAATCAGCCCCAGCATTTT. This gives the protein CASSEGTGFNQPQHF.

J is TRBJ2-1 and V is TRBV5-4; 7 bases line up with TRBD2. Germline CDR1 reads SGHNT; CDR2 reads YYREEE (reference sequence). The CDR3 contains 12 residues. The V gene end was trimmed by 6 bases and the J gene end by 14 bases; junction bases not matched to a gene: 11. CDR3 nucleotides: TGTGCCAGCAATCCTTCGGGGGGACTGGAGTTCTTC. Protein product: CASNPSGGLEFF. The variable domain in full, with the rest retrieved from reference TRBV5-4 and TRBJ2-1, is ETGVTQSPTHLIKTRGQQVTLRCSSQSGHNTVSWYQQALGQGPQFIFQYYREEENGRGNFPPRFSGLQFPNYSSELNVNALELDDSALYLCASNPSGGLEFFGPGTRLTVL.

The rearrangement uses TRBV2 and TRBJ2-1; 13 positions agree with TRBD2. This CDR3 has 14 residues. V gave up 10 bases and J gave up 6 bases; unmatched junction bases: 6. Per germline, CDR1 SNHLY and CDR2 FYNNEI. The CDR3, as DNA: TGTGCCATTGTTAGACTAGCGGGAGGCAATGAGCAGTTCTTC. It translates to CAIVRLAGGNEQFF.

The genes are TRBV6-1 and TRBJ2-3; D is unresolved. From germline, CDR1 is MNHNS and CDR2 SASEGT. The CDR3 loop spans 16 amino acids. V shed 2 bases and J shed 4 bases, with 16 bases lying between them. CDR3 in amino acids: CASSESGLDISDTQYF. The CDR3 DNA is TGTGCCAGCAGTGAATCCGGCCTAGATATTTCAGATACGCAGTATTTT.

In this sample, this clone turned up once. The chain uses TRBV5-1 and TRBJ1-2; maybe TRBD1 (5 bases). Per germline, CDR1 SGHRS and CDR2 YFSETQ. This CDR3 region has 14 residues. With 0 bases removed from V and 4 bases from J, the gap between germline ends came to 10 bases. The CDR3 DNA reads as TGCGCCAGCAGCTTGGAGGGACGGAGCTATGGCTACACCTTC. This encodes CASSLEGRSYGYTF.

The rearrangement links TRBV11-2 to TRBJ2-3, with a weak D call TRBD2 (5 bases). CDR3 size: 15 residues. Germline assignment: CDR1 SGHAT and CDR2 FQNNGV. V was pared by 5 bases and J by 2 bases, with 14 bases between. DNA for the CDR3: TGTGCCAGCAGCCCGGAGGTGTATAACACAGATACGCAGTATTTT. Its protein product is CASSPEVYNTDTQYF.

This chain uses TRBV5-1 with TRBJ2-2; D is undetermined. The germline CDR1 and CDR2 sequences are SGHRS and YFSETQ. CDR3 length equals 17 residues. The germline V and J ends were trimmed by 0 bases and 1 base, with 13 bases remaining between them. The CDR3 sequence: CASSLELVGGNTGELFF. For the CDR3, the DNA is TGCGCCAGCAGCTTGGAGCTCGTCGGCGGGAACACCGGGGAGCTGTTTTTT.

The chain carries TRBV27 and TRBJ1-4, with D possibly matching TRBD1 (5 bases). The germline gives CDR1 MNHEY, CDR2 SMNVEV (reference sequence). The CDR3 contains 15 residues. Trimming took off 3 bases at V and 7 bases at J, with 15 bases between the two ends. CDR3 bases: TGTGCCAGCAGTTTCGGGAGGCAGGGAGGTGAAAAACTGTTTTTT. This gives the protein CASSFGRQGGEKLFF.

The rearrangement links TRBV30 to TRBJ2-5; D remains unclear. Germline V lookup: CDR1 GTSNPN, CDR2 SVGIG (reference sequence). CDR3 length: 13 amino acids. Trimming left V 4 bases short and J 5 bases short, with 14 bases between. CDR3 residues: CAWTPISQETQYF. The CDR3 DNA follows: TGTGCCTGGACCCCCATATCCCAGGAGACCCAGTACTTC.

The rearrangement joins TRBV27 to TRBJ1-1; perhaps TRBD1 as D (5 bases). The V end was cut by 6 bases, the J end by 6 bases, with 14 bases between. The CDR3 extends over 13 amino acids. The germline gives CDR1 MNHEY, CDR2 SMNVEV (reference sequence). The CDR3 DNA reads TGTGCCAGCAGGCCCACAGGTCCCGCTGAAGCTTTCTTT. Translation: CASRPTGPAEAFF.

The chain joins TRBV10-3 to TRBJ2-7; no definite D call. Trimming left V 3 bases short and J 1 base short, with 7 bases between. The CDR3 consists of 13 residues. Germline V gene lookup returns CDR1 ENHRY and CDR2 SYGVKD. The CDR3 DNA sequence: TGTGCCATCAGTGACGGGCAATCCTACGAGCAGTACTTC. It codes for CAISDGQSYEQYF.

The J gene is TRBJ1-2, the V gene TRBV5-1; a possible D gene is TRBD1 (6 bases). The V gene lost 0 bases and the J gene lost 5 bases, with 11 bases spanning the gap. The CDR3 loop spans 14 amino acids. Germline-derived CDR1 and CDR2 are SGHRS and YFSETQ. Here the CDR3 reads CASSLVGQQYGYTF. The DNA of the CDR3 is TGCGCCAGCAGCTTGGTTGGACAGCAGTATGGCTACACCTTC. The variable domain in full, completed from reference TRBV5-1 and TRBJ1-2, reads KAGVTQTPRYLIKTRGQQVTLSCSPISGHRSVSWYQQTPGQGLQFLFEYFSETQRNKGNFPGRFSGRQFSNSRSEMNVSTLELGDSALYLCASSLVGQQYGYTFGSGTRLTVV.

The chain carries TRBV5-1 and TRBJ2-1; possible D gene TRBD2, 6 bases. Per germline, CDR1 SGHRS and CDR2 YFSETQ. Trimming took 5 bases from V and 10 from J, leaving 16 bases between them. There are 13 residues in the CDR3. CDR3 DNA sequence: TGCGCCAGCAGTCAAGACCCAGCGGGCGAGCAGTTCTTC. Its translation is CASSQDPAGEQFF.

This clone was seen a single time. This rearrangement joins TRBV30 to TRBJ2-5; D is ambiguous. Germline lookup yields CDR1 GTSNPN and CDR2 SVGIG (reference sequence). The CDR3 consists of 14 residues. V lost 2 bases and J 2 bases, leaving 12 bases between the germline ends. The CDR3 sequence is CAWSLLVFQETQYF. DNA for the CDR3: TGTGCCTGGAGTCTTCTAGTGTTTCAAGAGACCCAGTACTTC.

CDR3: CASSVGVTSGSETQYF. The CDR3 region has the DNA TGTGCCAGCAGCGTAGGGGTGACTAGCGGGTCAGAGACCCAGTACTTC. This rearrangement joins TRBV9 to TRBJ2-5; 10 bases are a match to TRBD2. The J segment lost 4 bases and the V segment lost 0 bases, leaving 6 bases of the junction unmatched. The CDR3 contains 16 residues. CDR1 and CDR2 from the germline V gene are SGDLS and YYNGEE.

The gene calls are TRBV28 and TRBJ1-1, with 7 bases identical to TRBD1. Per the germline V gene, CDR1 is MDHEN and CDR2 is SYDVKM. The junction had 15 bases not matched to a gene; V was cut back by 6 bases and J by 11 bases. The CDR3 is 14 amino acids. For the CDR3, the DNA is TGTGCCAGCAGACTCCGGGACAGAGCGTTGAGGGCTTTCTTT. Its translation is CASRLRDRALRAFF.

V usage is TRBV2 and J usage is TRBJ2-7, with D possibly being TRBD1 or TRBD2 (5 bases each). CDR1 and CDR2 from the germline V gene are SNHLY and FYNNEI. V lost 0 bases and J 5 bases, leaving 14 bases between the germline ends. The CDR3 is 15 amino acids. The CDR3 reads CASSEAAGTDDEQYF. The CDR3, as DNA: TGTGCCAGCAGTGAAGCGGCCGGGACCGACGACGAGCAGTACTTC.

The rearrangement links TRBV2 to TRBJ1-4, with a tentative D call TRBD1 (6 bases). The V end was cut by 6 bases, the J end by 6 bases, with 8 bases between. The CDR3 covers 12 residues. CDR1 and CDR2 (germline): SNHLY, FYNNEI. CDR3 amino acids: CASSRGDEKLFF. The CDR3, as DNA: TGTGCCAGCAGCAGGGGTGATGAAAAACTGTTTTTT.

In its sample, this clone was seen a few times. This may stem from a read error, because a much larger clone lies one nucleotide away. This same CDR3 is encoded by further DNA sequences in the sample. This chain links TRBV27 with TRBJ1-5, with 7 bases lining up with TRBD1. Germline loops: CDR1 MNHEY, CDR2 SMNVEV (reference sequence). This CDR3 has 14 residues. The ends lost 5 bases at V and 3 bases at J; junction bases unmatched: 4. DNA for the CDR3: TGTGCCAGCAGTCTGGGACAGCTCAATCAGCCCCAGCATTTT. As protein: CASSLGQLNQPQHF.

Details on this clone: This sample includes further DNA sequences coding for the same CDR3. The chain is built from TRBV29-1 and TRBJ2-7; 10 nucleotides line up with TRBD2. The CDR3 is made up of 13 amino acids. Trimming removed 6 bases from V and 2 bases from J; junction bases left unmatched: 4. Germline CDR1 is SQVTM and CDR2 is ANQGSEA. In DNA form, the CDR3 reads TGCAGCGTCCGGACTAGCGGAGCCTACGAGCAGTACTTC. Its protein is CSVRTSGAYEQYF.

The rearrangement links TRBV27 to TRBJ2-5; 7 bases align to TRBD2. Germline V gene data show CDR1 as MNHEY and CDR2 as SMNVEV (reference sequence). V trimming: 0 bases; J trimming: 5 bases; junction bases outside the gene matches: 3. The CDR3 extends over 14 amino acids. CDR3 bases: TGTGCCAGCAGTTTATCCCTAGCGGCCGAGACCCAGTACTTC. Amino acid sequence: CASSLSLAAETQYF.

The V call is TRBV11-2, the J call TRBJ2-4, with 7 positions matching TRBD2. The CDR3 totals 18 residues. The junction had 13 bases not matched to a gene; V was cut back by 4 bases and J by 1 base. In germline, CDR1 is SGHAT, CDR2 FQNNGV. CDR3 bases: TGTGCCAGCAGCTCCCTCGAGAGCGGGAAATATGCCAAAAACATTCAGTACTTC. It specifies CASSSLESGKYAKNIQYF.

The V and J genes are TRBV4-1 and TRBJ1-4; D is undetermined. Germline V gives CDR1 MGHRA, CDR2 YSYEKL. The CDR3 runs to 15 residues. Between the trimmed V and J ends, which lost 1 base and 8 bases, there was a span of 14 bases. CDR3 residues: CASSQGSGLGEKLFF. The DNA of the CDR3 is TGCGCCAGCAGCCAAGGTTCGGGGTTAGGGGAAAAACTGTTTTTT.